A selection of T cell receptor beta chains follows, all from one sample in a study of T cell responses to AZD1222 COVID-19 vaccine. TCRdb's table, derived via immunoSEQ multiplex PCR, lists solely in-frame clones and lacks some. The sample lists 130,000 or so clones, 80% to 95% occurring once. Source: peripheral blood, taken 28 days after the second AZD1222 dose. The receptors were gathered from an adult who received the AZD1222 COVID-19 vaccine. Each CDR3 is given with its conserved first and last residue. D genes are given only for firm matches. Only part of the rows carry a size: once, few, many, or a class if the clone is expanded.

V gene: TRBV11-2
D gene: TRBD1
J gene: TRBJ2-7
clone size: NA
CDR3 DNA: TGTGCCAGCAGCCCTCGACAGGGATACGAGCAGTACTTC
CDR3 protein: CASSPRQGYEQYF

V gene: TRBV7-3
D gene: NA
J gene: TRBJ1-1
clone size: NA
CDR3 DNA: TGTGCCAGCAGCTGGGGGCATCAGAACACTGAAGCTTTCTTT
CDR3 protein: CASSWGHQNTEAFF

V gene: TRBV5-4
D gene: TRBD1
J gene: TRBJ1-2
clone size: NA
CDR3 DNA: TGTGCCAGCAGCTTGGGGCAGGGGGACTATGGCTACACCTTC
CDR3 protein: CASSLGQGDYGYTF

V gene: TRBV5-5
D gene: NA
J gene: TRBJ1-5
clone size: NA
CDR3 DNA: TGTGCCAGCAGCTTTCCCCCCCCCGGGGGCAATCAGCCCCAGCATTTT
CDR3 protein: CASSFPPPGGNQPQHF

V gene: TRBV30
D gene: NA
J gene: TRBJ1-5
clone size: once
CDR3 DNA: TGTGCCTGGAGTGGTGGGAGCAATCAGCCCCAGCATTTT
CDR3 protein: CAWSGGSNQPQHF

V gene: TRBV4-1
D gene: NA
J gene: TRBJ2-5
clone size: NA
CDR3 DNA: TGCGCCAGCAGCCCCCTGGAGACCCAGTACTTC
CDR3 protein: CASSPLETQYF

V gene: TRBV6-6
D gene: NA
J gene: TRBJ2-2
clone size: NA
CDR3 DNA: TGTGCCAGCAGTTACCCACGGCAGGATGACTCCGGGGAGCTGTTTTTT
CDR3 protein: CASSYPRQDDSGELFF

V gene: TRBV30
D gene: NA
J gene: TRBJ2-5
clone size: NA
CDR3 DNA: TGTGCCTGGGGGCTAGGAGAGACCCAGTACTTC
CDR3 protein: CAWGLGETQYF

V gene: TRBV6-5
D gene: NA
J gene: TRBJ1-6
clone size: NA
CDR3 DNA: TGTGCCAGCATGGTGGGACGGACCTATAATTCACCCCTCCACTTT
CDR3 protein: CASMVGRTYNSPLHF

V gene: TRBV9
D gene: NA
J gene: TRBJ1-1
clone size: NA
CDR3 DNA: TGTGCCAGCAGCGACTTTAAAGGCAGGGGTGGTCCTGAAGCTTTCTTT
CDR3 protein: CASSDFKGRGGPEAFF

V gene: TRBV10-3
D gene: NA
J gene: TRBJ1-2
clone size: NA
CDR3 DNA: TGTGCCAGCTCTCGAGGGCGAAGGAACTATGGCTACACCTTC
CDR3 protein: CASSRGRRNYGYTF

V gene: TRBV11-2
D gene: NA
J gene: TRBJ1-5
clone size: NA
CDR3 DNA: TGTGCCAGCAGCTTAGATAGGGGGCAGCCCCAGCATTTT
CDR3 protein: CASSLDRGQPQHF

V gene: TRBV5-1
D gene: TRBD1
J gene: TRBJ1-2
clone size: NA
CDR3 DNA: TGCGCCAGCAGAGACTACGGGGCAGGGGGCGAAGCGAATGGCTACACCTTC
CDR3 protein: CASRDYGAGGEANGYTF

V gene: TRBV7-9
D gene: NA
J gene: TRBJ1-3
clone size: many
CDR3 DNA: TGTGCCAGCAGCGCACGCCTCGGGACCCCGATATATGGAAACACCATATATTTT
CDR3 protein: CASSARLGTPIYGNTIYF

V gene: TRBV30
D gene: TRBD1
J gene: TRBJ1-1
clone size: NA
CDR3 DNA: TGTGCCTGGGCCTGGACAGGCGGGGGAACTGAAGCTTTCTTT
CDR3 protein: CAWAWTGGGTEAFF

V gene: TRBV30
D gene: NA
J gene: TRBJ2-3
clone size: NA
CDR3 DNA: TGTGCCTGGAAGGCTCACTATAGCACAGATACGCAGTATTTT
CDR3 protein: CAWKAHYSTDTQYF

V gene: TRBV5-6
D gene: TRBD1
J gene: TRBJ2-7
clone size: NA
CDR3 DNA: TGTGCCAGCAGCTATCGACAGGGGGCTTCCTACGAGCAGTACTTC
CDR3 protein: CASSYRQGASYEQYF